The 10 T cell receptor beta chains listed next were all sequenced from one sample in a study of Graves' ophthalmopathy and Graves' hyperthyroidism. RNA transcripts served as template for amplifying TCR beta CDR3 sequences. An initial RT-PCR round employing HTBI primers preceded a second-round multiplex PCR. One entry per CDR3 protein, called by TCRdb with MiXCR from the multiplex PCR reads. The table has hundreds of thousands of distinct CDR3 sequences, 40% seen once. Sequencing was carried out using peripheral blood. All receptors come from an adult man with Graves' ophthalmopathy.

The J gene is TRBJ1-4, the V gene TRBV2, with 7 positions matching TRBD1. Germline lookup yields CDR1 SNHLY and CDR2 FYNNEI. The CDR3 extends over 13 amino acids. The junction had 6 bases not matched to a gene; V was cut back by 6 bases and J by 8 bases. The CDR3 DNA reads TGTGCCAGCAGCGACAGGGTCGTAGAAAAACTGTTTTTT. It codes for CASSDRVVEKLFF.

This sequence joins TRBV5-5 and TRBJ1-3; D may be TRBD1 (5 bases). The CDR3 extends over 17 amino acids. Per germline, CDR1 SGHKS and CDR2 YYEKEE (reference sequence). V lost 4 bases to trimming and J lost 0 bases, with 17 bases between them. CDR3 sequence: CASSPRGADGSGNTIYF. CDR3 bases: TGTGCCAGCAGCCCACGAGGGGCAGACGGCTCTGGAAACACCATATATTTT.

There are many counts of this clonotype. V usage is TRBV9 and J usage is TRBJ1-3; 7 bases fit TRBD1. Unmatched junction bases numbered 6, after V lost 3 bases and J lost 0 bases. CDR1 and CDR2 from the germline V gene are SGDLS and YYNGEE. The CDR3 extends over 16 amino acids. CDR3 nucleotide sequence: TGTGCCAGCAGCGCCTTGGGACAGAACTCTGGAAACACCATATATTTT. Protein sequence: CASSALGQNSGNTIYF. The complete variable domain, with remaining parts taken from reference TRBV9 and TRBJ1-3, reads DSGVTQTPKHLITATGQRVTLRCSPRSGDLSVYWYQQSLDQGLQFLIQYYNGEERAKGNILERFSAQQFPDLHSELNLSSLELGDSALYFCASSALGQNSGNTIYFGEGSWLTVV.

The V gene is TRBV7-2, the J gene TRBJ2-3, with 9 bases identical to TRBD2. The CDR3 runs 16 residues. Looked up from germline, CDR1 is SGHTA and CDR2 is FQGNSA. Trimming took 5 bases from V and 6 from J; bases not matched to a gene: 12. CDR3 nucleotides: TGTGCCAGCAGCCCTGATGGCGGGAGGGCCGTGGATACGCAGTATTTT. Protein product: CASSPDGGRAVDTQYF.

This clonotype was counted only a few times. This chain links TRBV20-1 with TRBJ2-5; 11 bases match TRBD1. The junction had 14 bases not matched to a gene; V was cut back by 6 bases and J by 5 bases. CDR1 and CDR2 from the germline V gene are DFQATT and SNEGSKA (reference sequence). This CDR3 comprises 16 residues. CDR3 protein: CSATPRTGGGLETQYF. CDR3 nucleotide sequence: TGCAGTGCCACACCCAGGACAGGGGGCGGATTGGAGACCCAGTACTTC.

The chain recombines TRBV20-1 with TRBJ1-5, with D possibly TRBD1 on 6 matching bases. There are 14 residues in the CDR3. The V gene lost 6 bases and the J gene lost 5 bases, with 17 bases spanning the gap. Germline CDR1 reads DFQATT; CDR2 reads SNEGSKA (reference sequence). CDR3 DNA: TGCAGTGCCATTGGGGGCAGGACTGATCAGCCCCAGCATTTT. This sequence encodes CSAIGGRTDQPQHF.

This clonotype was recorded many times. This chain links TRBV12-3 or TRBV12-4 with TRBJ1-6; D not resolved. The CDR3 extends over 14 amino acids. Trimming pared 2 bases from V and 10 bases from J, leaving 12 bases between. Written as DNA, the CDR3 is TGTGCCAGCAGTTTATCCGGGCCGGGGTCACCCCTCCACTTT. Amino acids: CASSLSGPGSPLHF.

On this clonotype itself: This may be a read error: a much more frequent sequence differs by one nucleotide. The chain carries TRBV5-5 and TRBJ1-2; D might be TRBD1 (5 bases). Germline V gene lookup returns CDR1 SGHKS and CDR2 YYEKEE (reference sequence). CDR3 length: 14 amino acids. The DNA of the CDR3 is TGTGGCAGCAGCCGACAGATTACTAACTATGGCTACACCTTC. This encodes CGSSRQITNYGYTF.

This clonotype was detected a few times. V is TRBV2 and J is TRBJ2-5; 7 nucleotides agree with TRBD1. CDR1 is SNHLY and CDR2 is FYNNEI in the germline V gene. J gave up 1 base and V 7 bases, and 6 bases lay outside the gene matches. CDR3 size: 14 residues. The CDR3 coding sequence is TGTGCCAGCACCGTCGACAGGGCCCAAGAGACCCAGTACTTC. It encodes CASTVDRAQETQYF.

This clonotype was seen many times. V usage is TRBV20-1 and J usage is TRBJ2-5; D call uncertain. The CDR3 spans 12 residues. Trimming removed 6 bases from V and 3 bases from J, with 11 bases in between. Germline CDR1 is DFQATT and CDR2 is SNEGSKA (reference sequence). For the CDR3, the DNA is TGCAGTGCGTCGGGTGGGAAAGAGACCCAGTACTTC. Encoded protein: CSASGGKETQYF.